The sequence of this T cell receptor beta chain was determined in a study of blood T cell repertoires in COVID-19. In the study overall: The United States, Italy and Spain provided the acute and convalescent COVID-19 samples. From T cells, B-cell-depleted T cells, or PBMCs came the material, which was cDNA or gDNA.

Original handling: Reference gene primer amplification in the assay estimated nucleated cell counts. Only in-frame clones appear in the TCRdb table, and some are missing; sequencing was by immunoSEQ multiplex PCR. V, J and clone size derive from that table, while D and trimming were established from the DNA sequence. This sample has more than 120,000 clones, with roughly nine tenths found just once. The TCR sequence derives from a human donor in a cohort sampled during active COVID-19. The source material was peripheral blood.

CDR3: CASSYPMDRGLETQYF. In DNA, the CDR3 is TGTGCCAGCAGTTACCCGATGGACAGGGGGTTGGAGACCCAGTACTTC. The chain is built from TRBV6-2 or TRBV6-3 and TRBJ2-5, with 10 nucleotides matching TRBD1. The germline V gene has CDR1 MNHEY and CDR2 SVGEGT. The V segment lost 2 bases and the J segment 5 bases; nucleotides outside the gene matches: 8. The CDR3 covers 16 residues.